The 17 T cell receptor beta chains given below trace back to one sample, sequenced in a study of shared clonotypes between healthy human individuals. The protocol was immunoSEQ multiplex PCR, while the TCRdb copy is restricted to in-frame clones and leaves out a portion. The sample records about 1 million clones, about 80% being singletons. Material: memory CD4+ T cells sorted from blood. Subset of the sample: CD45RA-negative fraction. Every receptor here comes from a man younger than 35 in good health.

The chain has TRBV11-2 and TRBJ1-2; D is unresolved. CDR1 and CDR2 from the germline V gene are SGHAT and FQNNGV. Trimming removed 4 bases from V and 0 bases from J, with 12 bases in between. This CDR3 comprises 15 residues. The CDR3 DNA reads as TGTGCCAGCAGCTCGTGGGGATCCTCTAACTATGGCTACACCTTC. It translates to CASSSWGSSNYGYTF. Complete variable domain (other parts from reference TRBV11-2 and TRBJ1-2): EAGVAQSPRYKIIEKRQSVAFWCNPISGHATLYWYQQILGQGPKLLIQFQNNGVVDDSQLPKDRFSAERLKGVDSTLKIQPAKLEDSAVYLCASSSWGSSNYGYTFGSGTRLTVV.

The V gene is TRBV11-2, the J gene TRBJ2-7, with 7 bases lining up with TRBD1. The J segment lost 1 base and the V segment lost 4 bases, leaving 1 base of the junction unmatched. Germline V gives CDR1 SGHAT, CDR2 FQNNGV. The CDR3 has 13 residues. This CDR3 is CASSWGQSYEQYF. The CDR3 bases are TGTGCCAGCAGCTGGGGACAGTCCTACGAGCAGTACTTC.

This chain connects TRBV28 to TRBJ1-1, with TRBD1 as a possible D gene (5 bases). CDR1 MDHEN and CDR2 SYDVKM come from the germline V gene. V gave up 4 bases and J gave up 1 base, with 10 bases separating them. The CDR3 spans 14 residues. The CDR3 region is CASSYQGSNTEAFF. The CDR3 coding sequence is TGTGCCAGCAGTTACCAGGGATCGAACACTGAAGCTTTCTTT.

DNA for the CDR3: TGTGCCAGCAGCGTAGGAGACAGGGTCTACAATGAGCAGTTCTTC. Translated, it gives CASSVGDRVYNEQFF. The chain combines TRBV9 with TRBJ2-1, with 7 bases that match TRBD1. Germline V CDR1 and CDR2: SGDLS, YYNGEE. The V segment lost 0 bases and the J segment 3 bases; nucleotides outside the gene matches: 3. There are 15 residues in the CDR3.

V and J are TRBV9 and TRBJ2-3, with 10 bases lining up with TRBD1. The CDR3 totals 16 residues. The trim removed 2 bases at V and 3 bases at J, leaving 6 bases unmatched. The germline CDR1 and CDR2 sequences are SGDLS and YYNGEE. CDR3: CASSVPGQGLTDTQYF. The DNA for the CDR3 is TGTGCCAGCAGCGTCCCGGGACAGGGGTTAACAGATACGCAGTATTTT.

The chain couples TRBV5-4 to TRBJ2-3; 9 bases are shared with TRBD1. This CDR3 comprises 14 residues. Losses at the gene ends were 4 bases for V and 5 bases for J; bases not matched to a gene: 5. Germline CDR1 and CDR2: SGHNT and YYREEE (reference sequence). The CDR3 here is CASSEQGAKDTQYF. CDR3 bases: TGTGCCAGCAGCGAACAGGGGGCAAAAGATACGCAGTATTTT.

The CDR3 DNA reads TGTGCCAGCAGCTTAGATGACGGGAGTTTCTATGGCTACACCTTC. Protein product: CASSLDDGSFYGYTF. The rearrangement uses TRBV7-9 and TRBJ1-2; D is unclear. With 1 base removed from V and 4 bases from J, the gap between germline ends came to 13 bases. Germline-derived CDR1 and CDR2 are SEHNR and FQNEAQ (reference sequence). This CDR3 has 15 amino acids.

The chain's CDR3 is CASSIEPGTQHF. CDR3 coding DNA: TGTGCCAGTAGTATAGAGCCCGGGACCCAGCATTTT. This chain links TRBV19 with TRBJ1-5, with D hard to call. Trimming shortened V by 0 bases and J by 11 bases, and 8 bases separated the two germline ends. Germline loops: CDR1 LNHDA, CDR2 SQIVND (reference sequence). The CDR3 totals 12 residues.

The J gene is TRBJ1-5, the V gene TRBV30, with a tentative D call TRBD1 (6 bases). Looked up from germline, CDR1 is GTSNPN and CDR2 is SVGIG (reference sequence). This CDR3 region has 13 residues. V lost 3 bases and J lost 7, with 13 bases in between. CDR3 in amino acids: CAWRERGGQPQHF. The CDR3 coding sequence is TGTGCCTGGAGAGAGAGGGGGGGCCAGCCCCAGCATTTT.

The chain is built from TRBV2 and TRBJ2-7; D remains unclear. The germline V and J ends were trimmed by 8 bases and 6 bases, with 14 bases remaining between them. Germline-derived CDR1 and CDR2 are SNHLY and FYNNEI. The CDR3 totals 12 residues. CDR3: CASEVELAEQYF. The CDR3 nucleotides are TGTGCCAGCGAGGTGGAGTTGGCCGAGCAGTACTTC.

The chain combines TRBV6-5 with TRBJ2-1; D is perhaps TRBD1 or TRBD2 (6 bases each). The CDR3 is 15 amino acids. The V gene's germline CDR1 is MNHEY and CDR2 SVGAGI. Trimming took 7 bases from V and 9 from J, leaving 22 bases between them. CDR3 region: CASTRGGKRASEQFF. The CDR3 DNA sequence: TGTGCCAGCACCAGGGGCGGGAAGCGAGCGAGTGAGCAGTTCTTC.

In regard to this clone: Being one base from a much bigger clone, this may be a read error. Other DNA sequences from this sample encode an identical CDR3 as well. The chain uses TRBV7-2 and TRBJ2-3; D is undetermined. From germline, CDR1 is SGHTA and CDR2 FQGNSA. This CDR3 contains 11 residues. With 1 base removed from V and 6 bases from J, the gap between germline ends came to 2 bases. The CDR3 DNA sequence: TGTGCCAGCAGCTTAGTGGATACGCAGTATTTT. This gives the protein CASSLVDTQYF.

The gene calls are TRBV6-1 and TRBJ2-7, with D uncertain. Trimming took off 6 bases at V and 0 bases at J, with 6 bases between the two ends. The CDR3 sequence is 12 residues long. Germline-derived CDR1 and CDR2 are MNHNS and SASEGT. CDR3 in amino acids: CASRENSYEQYF. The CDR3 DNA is TGTGCCAGCAGGGAAAACTCCTACGAGCAGTACTTC.

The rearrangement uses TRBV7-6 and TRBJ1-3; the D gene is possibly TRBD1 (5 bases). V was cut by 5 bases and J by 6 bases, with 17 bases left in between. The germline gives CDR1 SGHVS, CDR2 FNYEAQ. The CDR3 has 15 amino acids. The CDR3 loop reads CASSPGGRAENTIYF. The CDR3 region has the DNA TGTGCCAGCAGCCCCGGGGGAAGGGCGGAAAACACCATATATTTT.

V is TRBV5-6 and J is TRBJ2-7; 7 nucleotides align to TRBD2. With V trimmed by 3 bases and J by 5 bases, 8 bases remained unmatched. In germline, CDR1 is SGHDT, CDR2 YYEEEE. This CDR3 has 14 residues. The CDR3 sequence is CASSSGTSVHEQYF. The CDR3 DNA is TGTGCCAGCAGCTCCGGTACTAGCGTTCACGAGCAGTACTTC.

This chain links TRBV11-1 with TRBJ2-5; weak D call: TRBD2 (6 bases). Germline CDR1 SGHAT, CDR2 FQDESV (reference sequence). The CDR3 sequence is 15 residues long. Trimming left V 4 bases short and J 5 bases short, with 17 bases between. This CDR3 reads CASSSLTGGTETQYF. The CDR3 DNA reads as TGTGCCAGCAGCTCCTTGACCGGGGGTACTGAGACCCAGTACTTC.

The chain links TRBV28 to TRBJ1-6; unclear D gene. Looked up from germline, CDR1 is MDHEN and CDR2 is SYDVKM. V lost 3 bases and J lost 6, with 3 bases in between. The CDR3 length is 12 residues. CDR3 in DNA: TGTGCCAGCAGTTTTGCTAATTCACCCCTCCACTTT. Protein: CASSFANSPLHF.